The clone carrying this T cell receptor (beta chain) was picked up many times. Its antigen is unidentified. This CDR3 has 11 residues. V was clipped by 6 bases and J by 6 bases, with 7 bases between them. This record belongs to a study of T cells after yellow fever vaccination. As for the study in general: The SMART-Seq v4 Ultra Low Input method served to prepare the low-cell-number fractions. Study results and limitations: Researchers cautioned that FACS-sorted repertoires could harbor abundant clonotypes contaminating from the bulk population.

By 5'RACE template switching, TCR cDNA was produced, with a universal primer site and UMIs added in the process. TCRdb used MiXCR to reprocess the 5' RACE reads, holding one entry per CDR3 protein. The sample yields about 340,000 distinct CDR3 sequences, approximately 4.2% seen once. Sequenced here: PBMCs, sampled 5 days after the yellow fever booster vaccination. This TCR derives from a man between 18 and 35 years old who received the YFV17D yellow fever vaccine. The gene calls are TRBV12-3 or TRBV12-4 and TRBJ2-3; D remains unclear. Here the CDR3 DNA reads TGTGCCAGCAGCTTTTCTGATACGCAGTATTTT. It translates to CASSFSDTQYF.